Reported below is one T cell receptor beta chain. This sample was taken from a study of blood T cell repertoires in COVID-19. Whole-study context: Donors in the United States, Italy and Spain gave samples during acute or convalescent COVID-19. In each case, the material was cDNA or gDNA derived from T cells, B-cell-depleted T cells, or PBMCs.

Original data processing: For nucleated cells, counts were estimated from reference gene primer amplification. Clones were read by immunoSEQ multiplex PCR, and TCRdb kept only the in-frame ones, dropping some. V and J calls and clone size are given by that table; D and trimming were obtained from the DNA. The sample shows fewer than 300,000 clones, about nine tenths of them seen only once. CDR1 KGHSH and CDR2 LQKENI come from the germline V gene. Unmatched junction bases numbered 4, after V lost 4 bases and J lost 8 bases. The CDR3 is made up of 14 amino acids. Two negative PCRs, clearance, or symptom resolution characterized the recovered Cohort 3 donors.

This chain uses TRBV18 with TRBJ2-1; 11 positions agree with TRBD2. The TCR originated in a woman aged 25 to 39 who had recovered from COVID-19. Material: PBMCs or T cells enriched from blood (not recorded which). The CDR3 region is CASSLSGREDEQFF. The CDR3 nucleotides are TGTGCCAGCTCACTTAGCGGGAGGGAAGATGAGCAGTTCTTC.